This TCR beta chain was captured by sequencing in a study of circulating and synovial CD4+ cells in juvenile arthritis (TCRdb year 2014). In the study overall: Within each patient, the study compared the TCRbeta CDR3 repertoires of three groups: circulating HLA-DR+ CD4 T cells, bulk blood CD4 T cells, and synovial CD4 T cells. Repertoire sequencing was performed with the aim of confirming enrichment of synovial clonotypes in a circulating synovial-like CD4 T cell subset.

According to the germline V gene (reference sequence), CDR1 reads LNHDA and CDR2 reads SQIVND. V gives up 5 bases and J gives up 4 bases, and the segment between their germline ends measures 11 bases. CDR3 length: 13 amino acids, cysteine to phenylalanine. The only DNA kept is the CDR3, 39 bases in frame from the first base. Receptor libraries were prepared by the immunoSEQ multiplex PCR assay. TCRbeta CDR3 sequencing was carried out by an external provider as a commercial service. The authors' pipeline ran thus. The analyses relied on productive nucleotide sequences along with amino acid sequences obtained through in silico translation. Diversity was measured as Renyi entropy over a range of alpha values, and the median of 200 repeated subsamples was taken to equalise sample size. Pairwise repertoire distance was calculated as one minus the Chao-modified Jaccard index, correcting for under-sampling, and used for clustering. Frequency-weighted overlap with synovial clonotypes was computed at 200 sample sizes with 200 draws without replacement at each size, and the value at the size of the smaller sample was reported. Entries here come from immuneACCESS through TCRdb and include only in-frame sequences with V and J called. Some clones fail to appear in such tables; in the studies checked, an unresolved V gene covers under half of the shortfall, and the cause of the remainder is unknown. V and J calls and clone size follow that table, whereas D and trimming were derived from the DNA. The sample includes around 32,000 clones, with about 93% observed a single time. The top ten hold 2.5% to 3.5% of the sample.

Details on this clone: Its antigen target is currently unknown. No per-base quality is available; no much larger clone lies one base away.

Donors of the sequenced samples were patients with active juvenile idiopathic arthritis. Sorting was carried out immediately after cells were thawed, and dead cells were excluded with Live/Dead Fixable Near-IR Stain. Overall study outcomes, separate from this receptor: Synovial and circulating pathogenic-like lymphocyte repertoires were less diverse than bulk blood CD4 repertoires, with some CPL samples as oligoclonal as synovium. Circulating pathogenic-like lymphocytes clustered with synovial T cells and shared a substantially higher fraction of CDR3 sequences with synovium than bulk blood. Because T cell genome counts differed by at least an order of magnitude between CPL and bulk blood CD4 samples, sample-size effects were addressed. Overlap with synovium increased with sequencing depth, so measured shared-clonotype fractions likely underestimated the full repertoire overlap. The difference between circulating pathogenic-like lymphocytes and bulk blood T cells was not detected by traditional Vbeta family usage analysis.

Sequencing used CD4+ T cells from blood. The receptor was isolated from a human donor with juvenile idiopathic arthritis. The chain is made from TRBV19 and TRBJ1-1, with a weak D call of TRBD1 (5 bases match). The nucleotide sequence reads as follows: TGTGCCAGTAGTCCCAGGGCAGTCACTGAAGCTTTCTTT. It translates as CASSPRAVTEAFF.